The sequence of this TCR beta chain was determined in a study of regulatory T cells in long-lasting Graves disease. This clonotype was observed at least ten times. The time point is: newly diagnosed GD, antithyroid drugs for less than 3 months. PBMCs were the source of the RNA used for TCR sequencing. Arm-PCR of CDR3 regions and iRepertoire HTBI primers were used to build TCR beta libraries. MiXCR was run by TCRdb on the multiplex PCR reads, yielding one entry per CDR3 protein. In the table there are 250,000 to 300,000 distinct CDR3 sequences, under 20% of which are singletons. The germline V and J ends were trimmed by 4 bases and 1 base, with 10 bases remaining between them. The CDR3 totals 14 residues. Germline lookup yields CDR1 LNHNV and CDR2 YYDKDF (reference sequence). These data were also reused for a study on T cells in Graves' hyperthyroidism and ophthalmopathy.

The sequenced sample was peripheral blood mononuclear cells (PBMCs), obtained at new diagnosis, from a patient treated with antithyroid drugs. The sequence was collected from a woman aged 30 to 39 with Graves disease. The chain couples TRBV15 to TRBJ1-1, with a weak D call TRBD1 (5 bases). CDR3 coding DNA: TGTGCCACCAGCAATTTAACAGGGAACACTGAAGCTTTCTTT. This translates into CATSNLTGNTEAFF.